These 13 T cell receptor beta chains originate from one sample sequenced in a study of CD8+ T cells in alopecia areata. Stated treatment: oral pan-JAK inhibitor, 5-10 mg twice daily. Sequencing relied on a cDNA template that was reverse transcribed from extracted RNA. The table came from immunoSEQ multiplex PCR; TCRdb's copy has only in-frame clones and leaves some out. The sample consists of a few hundred thousand clones, about 62% of them appearing once. The sample here was CD4+ T cells sorted from blood, taken between weeks 51 and 54, from a patient treated with tofacitinib. These receptors came from a human donor with alopecia areata.

This clone was seen more than once but under ten times. The gene calls are TRBV7-2 and TRBJ2-7; 8 bases match TRBD2. V trimming: 5 bases; J trimming: 5 bases; junction bases outside the gene matches: 14. The germline gives CDR1 SGHTA, CDR2 FQGNSA. The CDR3 has 16 amino acids. The DNA of the CDR3 is TGTGCCAGCAGCCTAAGAGCGGGGGTATACGGGGACGAGCAGTACTTC. Translating it yields CASSLRAGVYGDEQYF.

This clone was detected a few times. J is TRBJ1-2 and V is TRBV2; D unclear. The CDR3 sequence is 11 residues long. With 5 bases removed from V and 8 bases from J, the gap between germline ends came to 9 bases. Per the germline V gene, CDR1 is SNHLY and CDR2 is FYNNEI. The CDR3 DNA sequence: TGTGCCAGCAGTCGTTTAGGAGGCTACACCTTC. It is translated as CASSRLGGYTF.

The chain uses TRBV6-5 and TRBJ2-7; 9 nucleotides line up with TRBD1. V gave up 5 bases and J gave up 4 bases; unmatched junction bases: 3. The germline CDR1 and CDR2 sequences are MNHEY and SVGAGI. CDR3 length equals 13 residues. The CDR3 nucleotides are TGTGCCAGCAGTGGGGACAGGGCTTACGAGCAGTACTTC. This encodes CASSGDRAYEQYF.

The gene calls are TRBV5-1 and TRBJ2-4; 7 nucleotides align to TRBD1. CDR3 length: 15 residues. Per the germline V gene, CDR1 is SGHRS and CDR2 is YFSETQ. J gave up 1 base and V 0 bases, and 1 base lay outside the gene matches. The CDR3 DNA is TGCGCCAGCAGCTTGGCGACAGGGGCCAAAAACATTCAGTACTTC. Its protein is CASSLATGAKNIQYF.

The chain uses TRBV30 and TRBJ1-1; possibly TRBD1 for D (6 bases). The germline CDR1 and CDR2 sequences are GTSNPN and SVGIG (reference sequence). This CDR3 region has 14 residues. Trimming took off 4 bases at V and 4 bases at J, with 16 bases between the two ends. As DNA, the CDR3 is TGTGCCTGGACCGGACAGCTTCGAGGCACTGAAGCTTTCTTT. Translated, it gives CAWTGQLRGTEAFF.

This chain connects TRBV5-1 to TRBJ1-4; 7 bases agree with TRBD1. With V trimmed by 4 bases and J by 7 bases, 13 bases remained unmatched. Germline assignment: CDR1 SGHRS and CDR2 YFSETQ. The CDR3 loop spans 16 amino acids. The DNA of the CDR3 is TGCGCCAGCAGCAGCGGGACAGTAAATCTCCGTGAAAAACTGTTTTTT. As protein: CASSSGTVNLREKLFF.

The V call is TRBV5-6, the J call TRBJ2-1, with unresolved D. The CDR3 runs to 12 residues. Trimming removed 8 bases from V and 4 bases from J, with 10 bases in between. Germline V CDR1 and CDR2: SGHDT, YYEEEE. CDR3 loop: CASTRLYNEQFF. The CDR3 bases are TGTGCCAGTACCCGGTTGTACAATGAGCAGTTCTTC.

This clone was observed a handful of times. V and J are TRBV25-1 and TRBJ2-4; 11 bases align to TRBD1. Unmatched junction bases numbered 5, after V lost 6 bases and J lost 13 bases. The CDR3 is 12 amino acids. In germline, CDR1 is MGHDK, CDR2 SYGVNS. In DNA, the CDR3 is TGTGCCAGCAGCAGGGGACAGGGGGAGCAGTACTTC. Amino acid sequence: CASSRGQGEQYF.

V gene TRBV29-1 combines with J gene TRBJ2-1, with TRBD2 identical over 15 bases. V trimming: 7 bases; J trimming: 10 bases; junction bases outside the gene matches: 8. Germline lookup yields CDR1 SQVTM and CDR2 ANQGSEA. The CDR3 extends over 14 amino acids. CDR3 DNA sequence: TGCAGCGCCCGGACTAGCGGGGGGGCTGTAGAGCAGTTCTTC. Its translation: CSARTSGGAVEQFF.

The V gene is TRBV30, the J gene TRBJ2-3; D not resolved. The CDR3 totals 14 residues. Germline V gives CDR1 GTSNPN, CDR2 SVGIG (reference sequence). Trimming took off 2 bases at V and 3 bases at J, with 12 bases between the two ends. This CDR3 is CAWSFQSGTDTQYF. The CDR3 DNA is TGTGCCTGGAGTTTCCAGTCGGGTACAGATACGCAGTATTTT.

This clone showed up just once. V is TRBV13 and J is TRBJ2-7, with D unresolved. The CDR3 has 12 residues. The ends were cut back, 5 bases at V and 3 bases at J, with 8 bases in the middle. Germline-derived CDR1 and CDR2 are PRHDT and FYEKMQ (reference sequence). The CDR3 sequence: CASSHTGYEQYF. The CDR3 coding sequence is TGTGCCAGCAGCCATACCGGCTACGAGCAGTACTTC.

This rearrangement joins TRBV5-6 to TRBJ2-2; no clear D. V was cut by 8 bases and J by 5 bases, with 10 bases left in between. The germline V gene has CDR1 SGHDT and CDR2 YYEEEE. The CDR3 is 12 amino acids. The DNA of the CDR3 is TGTGCCAGTCGATTGCGGACCGGGGAGCTGTTTTTT. This codes for CASRLRTGELFF. The whole variable domain, filled in from reference TRBV5-6 and TRBJ2-2, reads DAGVTQSPTHLIKTRGQQVTLRCSPKSGHDTVSWYQQALGQGPQFIFQYYEEEERQRGNFPDRFSGHQFPNYSSELNVNALLLGDSALYLCASRLRTGELFFGEGSRLTVL.

V gene TRBV30 combines with J gene TRBJ1-2, with 9 bases lining up with TRBD1. The CDR3 is 14 residues long. CDR1 is GTSNPN, CDR2 SVGIG, per germline (reference sequence). With 1 base clipped from V and 5 bases from J, the junction kept 5 bases outside the gene matches. CDR3 sequence reads: CAWSGPGTGYGYTF. The CDR3 DNA follows: TGTGCCTGGAGTGGACCCGGGACAGGGTATGGCTACACCTTC.